Shown below are 2 T cell receptor beta chains from a single sample sequenced in a study of T-cell memory formation after mild COVID-19. MiXCR, run by TCRdb on the 5' RACE reads, gives a single entry per CDR3 protein. Among 550,000 to 700,000 distinct CDR3 sequences listed, more than 15% were seen once. Material: PBMCs or a T cell subset sorted from them (not recorded which). Receptors were obtained from an adult woman who had mild COVID-19 (a few samples of this study predate the infection). Cell type and time point are not known.

The chain combines TRBV5-5 with TRBJ1-1; D might be TRBD1 (6 bases). V shed 0 bases and J shed 2 bases, with 14 bases lying between them. Germline V CDR1 and CDR2: SGHKS, YYEKEE (reference sequence). The CDR3 spans 16 residues. The CDR3 is CASSLVGAALNTEAFF. The DNA of the CDR3 is TGTGCCAGCAGCTTGGTGGGGGCTGCTCTCAACACTGAAGCTTTCTTT.

This clonotype was found many times. The chain is built from TRBV9 and TRBJ2-1; 14 bases agree with TRBD2. The CDR3 has 15 residues. Trimming at V came to 4 bases and at J to 6 bases, leaving 3 bases not matched to a gene. Per germline, CDR1 SGDLS and CDR2 YYNGEE. CDR3 sequence (DNA): TGTGCCAGCAGCCTAGGGACTAGCGGGAGCAATGAGCAGTTCTTC. Protein: CASSLGTSGSNEQFF.